Below, 9 T cell receptor beta chains from the same sample are listed, as sequenced in a study of cytomegalovirus exposure and HLA in healthy donors. Here immunoSEQ multiplex PCR was the method, and the copy in TCRdb shows in-frame clones only, minus some. The sample shows 90,000 to 120,000 clones, 70% to 85% of them seen only once. The sample was PBMCs. The receptors originated from a woman in her late teens or twenties in good health and CMV-seronegative.

The CDR3 here is CASSPPGLKSNTQYF. CDR3 DNA: TGTGCCAGCAGCCCCCCGGGACTAAAATCGAATACGCAGTATTTT. This chain uses TRBV11-1 with TRBJ2-3; TRBD2 matches at 7 bases. CDR3 length: 15 amino acids. Germline loops: CDR1 SGHAT, CDR2 FQDESV (reference sequence). The ends lost 5 bases at V and 7 bases at J; junction bases unmatched: 12. The full variable domain, completed using reference TRBV11-1 and TRBJ2-3, is EAEVAQSPRYKITEKSQAVAFWCDPISGHATLYWYRQILGQGPELLVQFQDESVVDDSQLPKDRFSAERLKGVDSTLKIQPAELGDSAMYLCASSPPGLKSNTQYFGPGTRLTVL.

The chain combines TRBV28 with TRBJ1-2; 11 bases map to TRBD1. This CDR3 has 17 residues. CDR1 MDHEN and CDR2 SYDVKM come from the germline V gene. The J segment lost 4 bases and the V segment lost 6 bases, leaving 13 bases of the junction unmatched. The chain's CDR3 is CASRGTGRTGGGYGYTF. As DNA, the CDR3 is TGTGCCAGCAGGGGAACGGGAAGGACAGGGGGCGGCTATGGCTACACCTTC.

This clone was seen a single time. This rearrangement joins TRBV5-1 to TRBJ1-1, with 8 bases identical to TRBD1. Germline CDR1 reads SGHRS; CDR2 reads YFSETQ. This CDR3 is built from 13 residues. V shed 2 bases and J 8 bases; nucleotides not matched to a gene: 5. Written as DNA, the CDR3 is TGCGCCAGCAGCTTAGGACAGGGCTCGGAAGCTTTCTTT. Translated: CASSLGQGSEAFF.

The chain recombines TRBV25-1 with TRBJ2-3; 8 bases are a match to TRBD2. The CDR3 covers 15 residues. Per germline, CDR1 MGHDK and CDR2 SYGVNS. The V and J ends lost 6 bases and 1 base, in that order; junction bases with no gene match: 6. Here the CDR3 reads CASRLGLAGTDTQYF. The DNA for the CDR3 is TGTGCCAGCAGACTCGGACTAGCTGGCACAGATACGCAGTATTTT.

The genes are TRBV19 and TRBJ2-1, with D possibly being TRBD2 (5 bases). Trimming pared 3 bases from V and 4 bases from J, leaving 10 bases between. Germline V gene sequence: CDR1 LNHDA, CDR2 SQIVND (reference sequence). The CDR3 totals 14 residues. The CDR3, as DNA: TGTGCCAGTAGTATTGTCGGGATTTACAATGAGCAGTTCTTC. Translating it yields CASSIVGIYNEQFF.

The V gene is TRBV6-6, the J gene TRBJ1-1, with D possibly TRBD1 on 5 matching bases. V lost 6 bases to trimming and J lost 5 bases, with 16 bases between them. The CDR3 is made up of 14 amino acids. The germline gives CDR1 MNHNY, CDR2 SVGAGI (reference sequence). In nucleotides, the CDR3 is TGTGCCAGCAGACGATTAGGGGTCGGAACTGAAGCTTTCTTT. Its protein is CASRRLGVGTEAFF.

The DNA of the CDR3 is TGTGCCAGCAATATACTACAGACGGGGAATCAGCCCCAGCATTTT. It encodes CASNILQTGNQPQHF. The V and J genes are TRBV6-1 and TRBJ1-5; D uncertain. This CDR3 is 15 amino acids long. V lost 7 bases, J lost 4 bases, and 17 bases lay in between. CDR1 is MNHNS, CDR2 SASEGT, per germline.

This sequence joins TRBV10-3 and TRBJ1-1; D may be TRBD1 (6 bases). The CDR3 loop spans 12 amino acids. With 8 bases removed from V and 1 base from J, the gap between germline ends came to 8 bases. The germline CDR1 and CDR2 sequences are ENHRY and SYGVKD. DNA of the CDR3: TGTGCCATCTCGACAGGGAACACTGAAGCTTTCTTT. This encodes CAISTGNTEAFF.

V usage is TRBV29-1 and J usage is TRBJ2-7; TRBD2 aligns across 13 bases. Germline V lookup: CDR1 SQVTM, CDR2 ANQGSEA. This CDR3 has 14 residues. V trimming: 6 bases; J trimming: 0 bases; junction bases outside the gene matches: 2. The CDR3: CSVGTSGVSYEQYF. In DNA form, the CDR3 reads TGCAGCGTGGGGACTAGCGGGGTCTCCTACGAGCAGTACTTC.